These 16 T cell receptor beta chains came from one sample sequenced in a study of beta chain features in type 1 diabetes. Every bit of the isolated RNA underwent reverse transcription, so sequencing read expressed TCRB transcripts. The assay was immunoSEQ multiplex PCR, and TCRdb's table has in-frame clones only and misses some. In the table there are around 400,000 clones, over 10% of which are singletons. Specimen: naive CD4+ T cells from blood. The receptors shown here come from a man aged 18 to 29 in good health.

This clone was picked up a small number of times. V and J are TRBV4-3 and TRBJ1-1; the D is unclear. The V and J ends lost 0 bases and 5 bases respectively, with 7 bases between them. Germline assignment: CDR1 LGHNA and CDR2 YSLEER. This CDR3 region has 13 residues. The CDR3 is CASSQEYGTEAFF. The CDR3 coding sequence is TGCGCCAGCAGCCAAGAATACGGGACTGAAGCTTTCTTT.

This clone was picked up a small number of times. The chain uses TRBV27 and TRBJ1-1; TRBD1 matches 8 bases. V dropped 5 bases and J dropped 10; count of bases not matched to a gene: 9. Looked up from germline, CDR1 is MNHEY and CDR2 is SMNVEV (reference sequence). This CDR3 has 13 amino acids. The CDR3 is CASSVTDRVGAFF. As DNA, the CDR3 is TGTGCCAGCAGTGTAACGGACAGGGTCGGAGCTTTCTTT.

This clone appeared a few times. This chain connects TRBV9 to TRBJ2-1; TRBD2 agrees at 14 bases. Looked up from germline, CDR1 is SGDLS and CDR2 is YYNGEE. Losses at the gene ends were 4 bases for V and 6 bases for J; bases not matched to a gene: 3. The CDR3 runs to 15 residues. This CDR3 reads CASSNGLAGGNEQFF. The CDR3 DNA is TGTGCCAGCAGCAACGGACTAGCGGGAGGCAATGAGCAGTTCTTC.

The chain uses TRBV30 and TRBJ1-2; weak D call: TRBD1 (6 bases). CDR1 and CDR2 from the germline V gene are GTSNPN and SVGIG (reference sequence). The V and J ends lost 5 bases and 6 bases respectively, with 13 bases between them. This CDR3 spans 12 amino acids. As DNA, the CDR3 is TGTGCCTGGGGCAGGGGTGGGGATGGCTACACCTTC. It codes for CAWGRGGDGYTF.

The rearrangement joins TRBV18 to TRBJ2-1; 9 nucleotides line up with TRBD2. Per the germline V gene, CDR1 is KGHSH and CDR2 is LQKENI. The ends lost 5 bases at V and 4 bases at J; junction bases unmatched: 6. The CDR3 is 15 residues long. The CDR3 coding sequence is TGTGCCAGCTCATCCGGACTAGCGATGTACAATGAGCAGTTCTTC. Its translation: CASSSGLAMYNEQFF.

The V call is TRBV4-3, the J call TRBJ2-3; a weak D match, TRBD2 (5 bases). The V end was cut by 1 base, the J end by 0 bases, with 5 bases between. CDR1 LGHNA and CDR2 YSLEER come from the germline V gene. The CDR3 sequence is 14 residues long. In nucleotides, the CDR3 is TGCGCCAGCAGCCAAGGGACTAGCACAGATACGCAGTATTTT. It codes for CASSQGTSTDTQYF.

This clone has a handful of counts. This chain uses TRBV7-9 with TRBJ2-7; tentatively, D is TRBD2 (7 bases). Germline V gives CDR1 SEHNR, CDR2 FQNEAQ (reference sequence). The CDR3 is 17 amino acids. Trimming stripped 1 base from V and 0 bases from J, with 16 bases between. CDR3 region: CASSLGWGGRSSYEQYF. CDR3 coding DNA: TGTGCCAGCAGCTTAGGGTGGGGGGGCCGAAGCTCCTACGAGCAGTACTTC. Using reference TRBV7-9 and TRBJ2-7 for the parts outside the CDR3, the full variable domain is DTGVSQNPRHKITKRGQNVTFRCDPISEHNRLYWYRQTLGQGPEFLTYFQNEAQLEKSRLLSDRFSAERPKGSFSTLEIQRTEQGDSAMYLCASSLGWGGRSSYEQYFGPGTRLTVT.

This clone has a handful of counts. This rearrangement joins TRBV11-2 to TRBJ2-7; 7 positions match TRBD1. CDR1 and CDR2 (germline): SGHAT, FQNNGV. With V trimmed by 5 bases and J by 3 bases, 10 bases remained unmatched. The CDR3 loop spans 15 amino acids. The CDR3 region has the DNA TGTGCCAGCAGCCCGCGACAGGGTCTCAGCTACGAGCAGTACTTC. This sequence encodes CASSPRQGLSYEQYF. Full variable domain (rest looked up from reference TRBV11-2 and TRBJ2-7): EAGVAQSPRYKIIEKRQSVAFWCNPISGHATLYWYQQILGQGPKLLIQFQNNGVVDDSQLPKDRFSAERLKGVDSTLKIQPAKLEDSAVYLCASSPRQGLSYEQYFGPGTRLTVT.

This chain joins TRBV21-1 and TRBJ1-2; TRBD1 was called by the table and not checked on the DNA. TRBV21-1 is a pseudogene. The CDR3 spans 13 residues. The chain's CDR3 is CASGLTGDYGYTF. Written as DNA, the CDR3 is TGTGCCAGCGGTCTCACAGGGGACTATGGCTACACCTTC.

The chain uses TRBV5-4 and TRBJ2-3; possible D gene TRBD1, 5 bases. The CDR3 loop spans 16 amino acids. Germline values: CDR1 SGHNT, CDR2 YYREEE (reference sequence). V was trimmed by 4 bases and J by 0 bases, leaving 15 bases between them. CDR3 in amino acids: CASSPGRSRSTDTQYF. The CDR3 DNA follows: TGTGCCAGCAGCCCAGGGCGGAGTCGGAGCACAGATACGCAGTATTTT.

The rearrangement uses TRBV5-5 and TRBJ2-3; 7 bases agree with TRBD2. The CDR3 length is 16 residues. The germline V gene has CDR1 SGHKS and CDR2 YYEKEE (reference sequence). With 4 bases clipped from V and 2 bases from J, the junction kept 10 bases outside the gene matches. Here the CDR3 DNA reads TGTGCCAGCAGCCCGAGACTAGCCACCTACACAGATACGCAGTATTTT. As protein: CASSPRLATYTDTQYF.

The chain recombines TRBV6-6 with TRBJ2-7, with 8 bases fitting TRBD1. The CDR3 contains 16 residues. Per the germline V gene, CDR1 is MNHNY and CDR2 is SVGAGI (reference sequence). V dropped 5 bases and J dropped 5; count of bases not matched to a gene: 14. CDR3 nucleotide sequence: TGTGCCAGCAGTAAGGGCCCGGGACAGGCAACCCACGAGCAGTACTTC. This encodes CASSKGPGQATHEQYF.

The chain uses TRBV4-2 and TRBJ1-5; TRBD1 agrees at 8 bases. The CDR3 totals 15 residues. Per the germline V gene, CDR1 is LGHNA and CDR2 is YNFKEQ. Trimming took 0 bases from V and 4 from J; bases not matched to a gene: 2. The CDR3 DNA reads TGTGCCAGCAGCCAAGAAGACAGGGGAAATCAGCCCCAGCATTTT. It specifies CASSQEDRGNQPQHF.

The chain recombines TRBV27 with TRBJ2-7; D perhaps matches TRBD1 (6 bases). CDR1 is MNHEY and CDR2 is SMNVEV in the germline V gene (reference sequence). The length of the CDR3 is 16 residues. The germline V and J ends were trimmed by 3 bases and 4 bases, with 19 bases remaining between them. The CDR3 region has the DNA TGTGCCAGCAGTTTTAGGTCGGGCAGGGGCTGGTACGAGCAGTACTTC. Its protein product is CASSFRSGRGWYEQYF.

The rearrangement joins TRBV18 to TRBJ1-2; 7 bases align to TRBD1. Per germline, CDR1 KGHSH and CDR2 LQKENI. The CDR3 length is 13 residues. With V trimmed by 0 bases and J by 7 bases, 2 bases remained unmatched. CDR3 sequence: CASSPPQGGGYTF. In DNA form, the CDR3 reads TGTGCCAGCTCACCACCTCAGGGGGGTGGCTACACCTTC.

The chain couples TRBV11-1 to TRBJ2-3; TRBD1 matches 7 bases. The CDR3 is 14 residues long. V trimming: 4 bases; J trimming: 4 bases; junction bases outside the gene matches: 5. Germline CDR1 reads SGHAT; CDR2 reads FQDESV (reference sequence). The CDR3 loop is CASSSRDSSDTQYF. The DNA for the CDR3 is TGTGCCAGCAGCTCCCGGGACAGTTCAGATACGCAGTATTTT.